These 21 T cell receptor beta chains were all obtained from the same sample, sequenced in a study of monozygotic twins with inflammatory bowel disease. TCRdb reprocessed the 5' RACE reads and stores each CDR3 protein as one record, lacking DNA. The sample data list approximately 330,000 distinct CDR3 sequences. The sequencing sample was made of blood. Receptors were obtained from a human donor with ulcerative colitis or Crohn's disease, or a healthy co-twin of an affected twin (not recorded which).

The chain employs TRBV14 and TRBJ2-3; the TCRdb call, TRBD1, lacks DNA for checking. The CDR3 is 14 amino acids. Germline lookup yields CDR1 SGHDN and CDR2 FVKESK. CDR3 region: CASTTTTGGDTQYF.

This chain joins TRBV6-5 and TRBJ1-2; the TCRdb D gene call, TRBD1, has no DNA to confirm it. Germline V gene sequence: CDR1 MNHEY, CDR2 SVGAGI. The CDR3 is 14 amino acids. The CDR3 here is CASSYSGGTAGYTF.

CDR3 protein: CAITGTNTGELFF. The V call is TRBV10-3, the J call TRBJ2-2. CDR1 and CDR2 (germline): ENHRY, SYGVKD. The CDR3 spans 13 residues.

The chain has TRBV3-1 and TRBJ1-3. Germline-derived CDR1 and CDR2 are LGHDT and YNNKEL (reference sequence). This CDR3 contains 18 residues. The CDR3 is CASSQGPFSAYSGNTIYF.

The rearrangement uses TRBV6-2 or TRBV6-3 and TRBJ1-1; TCRdb's D call of TRBD1 is untestable without DNA. Per germline, CDR1 MNHEY and CDR2 SVGEGT. The CDR3 contains 13 residues. The CDR3 here is CASRGDWNTEAFF.

The V and J genes are TRBV5-1 and TRBJ2-5; the TCRdb D gene call, TRBD2, has no DNA to confirm it. The CDR3 extends over 15 amino acids. Per germline, CDR1 SGHRS and CDR2 YFSETQ. The CDR3 spells CASSKGTIPQETQYF.

The rearrangement joins TRBV5-1 to TRBJ1-4; checking the TCRdb D call of TRBD1 is not possible without DNA. Germline V CDR1 and CDR2: SGHRS, YFSETQ. The CDR3 consists of 17 residues. CDR3 amino acids: CASPPTGKNPPTEKLFF.

The V gene is TRBV5-5, the J gene TRBJ2-1. The germline CDR1 and CDR2 sequences are SGHKS and YYEKEE (reference sequence). CDR3 length: 14 amino acids. The CDR3 spells CASSSDYSYNEQFF.

The rearrangement joins TRBV4-3 to TRBJ2-6. The length of the CDR3 is 14 residues. Germline lookup yields CDR1 LGHNA and CDR2 YSLEER. CDR3 loop: CASSQDGGANVLTF.

The chain has TRBV7-2 and TRBJ2-1; TCRdb outputs TRBD2, but without DNA this stays unchecked. The CDR3 covers 16 residues. Germline V gene sequence: CDR1 SGHTA, CDR2 FQGNSA. CDR3 in amino acids: CASSSRGTSLYNEQFF.

This chain links TRBV6-9 with TRBJ2-7; TCRdb's D gene call, TRBD1, goes unchecked for lack of DNA. This CDR3 contains 15 residues. Germline CDR1 MNHGY, CDR2 SVAAGI. CDR3 amino acids: CASSQTGGPTYEQYF.

The chain employs TRBV20-1 and TRBJ2-3; TCRdb returns TRBD1, unconfirmable since there is no DNA. The CDR3 contains 15 residues. Germline V CDR1 and CDR2: DFQATT, SNEGSKA (reference sequence). CDR3 sequence: CSALRGAGATDTQYF.

The rearrangement links TRBV28 to TRBJ2-6. The CDR3 runs to 20 residues. Germline V gene sequence: CDR1 MDHEN, CDR2 SYDVKM. The chain's CDR3 is CASSLSSRSPSLSGANVLTF.

This chain uses TRBV11-2 with TRBJ2-1; TCRdb returns TRBD1, unconfirmable since there is no DNA. Germline lookup yields CDR1 SGHAT and CDR2 FQNNGV. The CDR3 is 19 residues long. The CDR3 region is CASSFPTLFNGGVYNEQFF.

J is TRBJ2-4 and V is TRBV7-9. This CDR3 contains 13 residues. Germline V gene sequence: CDR1 SEHNR, CDR2 FQNEAQ (reference sequence). This CDR3 is CASSYDSSDIQYF. Full variable domain (outside the CDR3, taken from reference TRBV7-9 and TRBJ2-4): DTGVSQNPRHKITKRGQNVTFRCDPISEHNRLYWYRQTLGQGPEFLTYFQNEAQLEKSRLLSDRFSAERPKGSFSTLEIQRTEQGDSAMYLCASSYDSSDIQYFGAGTRLSVL.

J is TRBJ2-7 and V is TRBV2; no DNA is available, so the TRBD1 call from TCRdb remains unchecked. CDR1 SNHLY and CDR2 FYNNEI come from the germline V gene. CDR3 size: 13 residues. The CDR3 reads CASQGVVSYEQYF. The variable domain in full, with the rest retrieved from reference TRBV2 and TRBJ2-7, is EPEVTQTPSHQVTQMGQEVILRCVPISNHLYFYWYRQILGQKVEFLVSFYNNEISEKSEIFDDQFSVERPDGSNFTLKIRSTKLEDSAMYFCASQGVVSYEQYFGPGTRLTVT.

The chain links TRBV5-1 to TRBJ2-5; TCRdb's D gene call, TRBD1, goes unchecked for lack of DNA. The length of the CDR3 is 14 residues. Germline V gene lookup returns CDR1 SGHRS and CDR2 YFSETQ. The CDR3 loop reads CASSRDPGGETQYF.

The chain is built from TRBV3-1 and TRBJ2-3; with no DNA, the TCRdb D assignment of TRBD2 cannot be verified. The V gene's germline CDR1 is LGHDT and CDR2 YNNKEL (reference sequence). CDR3 length: 14 residues. CDR3 amino acids: CASSQELGLPGQYF.

V usage is TRBV28 and J usage is TRBJ2-1; the D gene TCRdb calls, TRBD2, cannot be checked with no DNA. From germline, CDR1 is MDHEN and CDR2 SYDVKM. The CDR3 spans 15 residues. The CDR3 is CASSQTSGPYNEQFF.

The CDR3 sequence: CSYLGAPGSFHF. The chain combines TRBV20-1 with TRBJ1-6; TCRdb picks TRBD1, but there is no DNA to check that call. Germline CDR1 DFQATT, CDR2 SNEGSKA (reference sequence). The CDR3 covers 12 residues.

This chain joins TRBV25-1 and TRBJ2-1; checking the TCRdb D call of TRBD2 is not possible without DNA. The CDR3 length is 15 residues. From germline, CDR1 is MGHDK and CDR2 SYGVNS. This chain's CDR3 is CASSEIAGINNEQFF.